This T cell receptor beta chain was documented in a study of cytomegalovirus exposure and HLA in healthy donors. About the study: HLA-typed donors were the source of about 85 million unique TCRs held in an early data release. General observations from the study: An ancestry cluster, one associated with Asian ancestry, reportedly showed fewer N-insertions than the 666-donor mean in a later analysis. Most of the TCR beta V segments (in an earlier analysis) were productive either about 87% or about 30% of the time. According to a later analysis, most TCR beta chains associated with CMV appeared HLA-restricted.

To note about this clone: The antigen is not known.

The PCR ran on 60 Vbeta and 13 Jbeta primers. Profiled with immunoSEQ multiplex PCR; TCRdb holds only in-frame clones, not every one. The sample includes about 140,000 clones, around four fifths seen only once; the top ten take 1% to 1.5%. In germline, CDR1 is MNHNS, CDR2 SASEGT. The V gene lost 4 bases and the J gene lost 10 bases, with 19 bases spanning the gap. The CDR3 contains 15 residues. This receptor was identified in a male donor in good health and CMV-seropositive. The V and J genes are TRBV6-1 and TRBJ1-4, with D possibly TRBD1 on 5 matching bases. Sequenced sample: PBMCs. CDR3 coding DNA: TGTGCCAGCAGTGGATCCAGGGTAGGTGGTCGAAAACTGTTTTTT. The encoded protein is CASSGSRVGGRKLFF.